A selection of T cell receptor beta chains follows, all from one sample in a study of blood T cell repertoires in COVID-19. Libraries were prepared by immunoSEQ multiplex PCR; TCRdb keeps only in-frame clonotypes and omits some of them. The repertoire holds about 340,000 clones, with around 90% as singletons. The sample was peripheral blood. Receptors were obtained from a young woman who had recovered from COVID-19. The CDR3 runs from the conserved cysteine through the conserved F or W. Fields, in order: CDR3 DNA, CDR3 protein, V gene, clone size, J gene, D gene. A D gene is named only where the DNA matches it firmly. Size tells how often a clone was seen (once, few, many) or the class of an expanded clone, and some rows leave it out.

CDR3nt: TGTGCCAGCAGTTCCCAGGGTGACTCACCCCTCCACTTT; CDR3aa: CASSSQGDSPLHF; v_gene: TRBV6-2/TRBV6-3; abundance: .; j_gene: TRBJ1-6; d_gene: .
CDR3nt: TGTGCCAGCAGCTTGGGGGCCGGGACAGGGCAAGAGACCCAGTACTTC; CDR3aa: CASSLGAGTGQETQYF; v_gene: TRBV5-4; abundance: .; j_gene: TRBJ2-5; d_gene: TRBD1
CDR3nt: TGTGCCAGCAGTTTGGGGCACGGAGCGTCCAACTATGGCTACACCTTC; CDR3aa: CASSLGHGASNYGYTF; v_gene: TRBV28; abundance: .; j_gene: TRBJ1-2; d_gene: .
CDR3nt: TGTGCCAGCAGCCTGGGGCGGGGGAGAAACTATGGCTACACCTTC; CDR3aa: CASSLGRGRNYGYTF; v_gene: TRBV7-8; abundance: .; j_gene: TRBJ1-2; d_gene: .
CDR3nt: TGTGCCAGCAGCTTAGCCGGACAGCTGAACACTGAAGCTTTCTTT; CDR3aa: CASSLAGQLNTEAFF; v_gene: TRBV11-2; abundance: .; j_gene: TRBJ1-1; d_gene: .
CDR3nt: TGTGCCACCAGCAGAGAAAGGGACTCTAACTATGGCTACACCTTC; CDR3aa: CATSRERDSNYGYTF; v_gene: TRBV15; abundance: .; j_gene: TRBJ1-2; d_gene: .
CDR3nt: TGTGCCAGCTCACCGGGACAGGGAGGCAATCAGCCCCAGCATTTT; CDR3aa: CASSPGQGGNQPQHF; v_gene: TRBV18; abundance: .; j_gene: TRBJ1-5; d_gene: TRBD1
CDR3nt: TGCAGTGCTAGTTCCGGGACTAACTATGGCTACACCTTC; CDR3aa: CSASSGTNYGYTF; v_gene: TRBV20-1; abundance: .; j_gene: TRBJ1-2; d_gene: .
CDR3nt: TGCGCCAGCTCTAACGTGCCGGGACAGGGTTCTCAGCCCCAGCATTTT; CDR3aa: CASSNVPGQGSQPQHF; v_gene: TRBV4-1; abundance: .; j_gene: TRBJ1-5; d_gene: TRBD1
CDR3nt: TGTGCCAGCAGCCCGACAATAGGGGGAGTAGGGGCCAATGAGCAGTTCTTC; CDR3aa: CASSPTIGGVGANEQFF; v_gene: TRBV28; abundance: .; j_gene: TRBJ2-1; d_gene: .
CDR3nt: TGCGCCAGCAGCTCAACGACAGCCTATGGCTACACCTTC; CDR3aa: CASSSTTAYGYTF; v_gene: TRBV4-3; abundance: .; j_gene: TRBJ1-2; d_gene: .
CDR3nt: TGTGCCAGCAGTCTGTCCCCTCGGACAGCACGGAGCTATGGCTACACCTTC; CDR3aa: CASSLSPRTARSYGYTF; v_gene: TRBV6-6; abundance: .; j_gene: TRBJ1-2; d_gene: .
CDR3nt: TGCGCCAGCAGCATGGACGGAGCGGGAGGGCCGCGGGAGCAGTTCTTC; CDR3aa: CASSMDGAGGPREQFF; v_gene: TRBV5-1; abundance: .; j_gene: TRBJ2-1; d_gene: TRBD2
CDR3nt: TGTGCCAGCTCCCGAGGACTGACAGATACGCAGTATTTT; CDR3aa: CASSRGLTDTQYF; v_gene: TRBV18; abundance: .; j_gene: TRBJ2-3; d_gene: .
CDR3nt: TGTGCCAGCAGCTTAGCAACAGGGGGTTGGAACACTGAAGCTTTCTTT; CDR3aa: CASSLATGGWNTEAFF; v_gene: TRBV7-8; abundance: .; j_gene: TRBJ1-1; d_gene: TRBD1
CDR3nt: TGCGCCAGCAGCCCAGGGACAGGACGGGTGAGCGGGGAGACCCAGTACTTC; CDR3aa: CASSPGTGRVSGETQYF; v_gene: TRBV5-1; abundance: .; j_gene: TRBJ2-5; d_gene: TRBD1
CDR3nt: TGTGCCAGCAGCCCCATACTAGCGGGAGGGTTTAATGAGCAGTTCTTC; CDR3aa: CASSPILAGGFNEQFF; v_gene: TRBV14; abundance: .; j_gene: TRBJ2-1; d_gene: TRBD2
CDR3nt: TGTGCCAGCAGCTTCAAACGGGGGGCGGATCAGCCCCAGCATTTT; CDR3aa: CASSFKRGADQPQHF; v_gene: TRBV27; abundance: .; j_gene: TRBJ1-5; d_gene: .
CDR3nt: TGCGCCAGCAGCCAAGGACAGGGACAGCCCCAGCATTTT; CDR3aa: CASSQGQGQPQHF; v_gene: TRBV4-1; abundance: .; j_gene: TRBJ1-5; d_gene: TRBD1
CDR3nt: TGTGCCAGCAGTACAGGGGGTGTTGGAAACACCATATATTTT; CDR3aa: CASSTGGVGNTIYF; v_gene: TRBV7-2; abundance: .; j_gene: TRBJ1-3; d_gene: TRBD1
CDR3nt: TGCGCCAGCAGCGACAGGCCAATCACAGATACGCAGTATTTT; CDR3aa: CASSDRPITDTQYF; v_gene: TRBV4-3; abundance: .; j_gene: TRBJ2-3; d_gene: .
CDR3nt: TGTGCCAGCAGCTTAGATAGTAATTCACCCCTCCACTTT; CDR3aa: CASSLDSNSPLHF; v_gene: TRBV11-3; abundance: .; j_gene: TRBJ1-6; d_gene: .
CDR3nt: TGCAGCGTTGATGAGGTCTCCTACAATGAGCAGTTCTTC; CDR3aa: CSVDEVSYNEQFF; v_gene: TRBV29-1; abundance: .; j_gene: TRBJ2-1; d_gene: .
CDR3nt: TGCAGCGTTGAAGGGCCCCAAGAGACCCAGTACTTC; CDR3aa: CSVEGPQETQYF; v_gene: TRBV29-1; abundance: .; j_gene: TRBJ2-5; d_gene: .
CDR3nt: TGTGCCAGCAGCCCAGGGACAGGCGGTAATGAAAAACTGTTTTTT; CDR3aa: CASSPGTGGNEKLFF; v_gene: TRBV9; abundance: .; j_gene: TRBJ1-4; d_gene: TRBD1
CDR3nt: TGTGCCAGCAGCCCAATGTTCGGACAGGGGATAGCCGGGGAGCTGTTTTTT; CDR3aa: CASSPMFGQGIAGELFF; v_gene: TRBV27; abundance: .; j_gene: TRBJ2-2; d_gene: TRBD1
CDR3nt: TGTGCCTTTGACAGGGTGAACACTGAAGCTTTCTTT; CDR3aa: CAFDRVNTEAFF; v_gene: TRBV30; abundance: .; j_gene: TRBJ1-1; d_gene: TRBD1
CDR3nt: TGTGCCAGCAGCTCCCTAAGGCAGGGGGTAAGGAACACTGAAGCTTTCTTT; CDR3aa: CASSSLRQGVRNTEAFF; v_gene: TRBV11-3; abundance: once; j_gene: TRBJ1-1; d_gene: TRBD1
CDR3nt: TGTGCCAGTAGCGGAGGCTCTAATTCACCCCTCCACTTT; CDR3aa: CASSGGSNSPLHF; v_gene: TRBV19; abundance: .; j_gene: TRBJ1-6; d_gene: .
CDR3nt: TGTGCCAGCAGTTTAGGCCCCAGGCAGCCCCAGCATTTT; CDR3aa: CASSLGPRQPQHF; v_gene: TRBV27; abundance: .; j_gene: TRBJ1-5; d_gene: .
CDR3nt: TGTGCCACCAGTGATTTGGGCAGGGGGCACGGCGGAGATACGCAGTATTTT; CDR3aa: CATSDLGRGHGGDTQYF; v_gene: TRBV24-1; abundance: .; j_gene: TRBJ2-3; d_gene: TRBD1
CDR3nt: TGTGCCAGCACCCCCCGGACCGGGGAGCTGTTTTTT; CDR3aa: CASTPRTGELFF; v_gene: TRBV6-5; abundance: .; j_gene: TRBJ2-2; d_gene: .
CDR3nt: TGCGCCAGCAGCCCCCCTGGACTGCACGGGGTAGAGACCCAGTACTTC; CDR3aa: CASSPPGLHGVETQYF; v_gene: TRBV5-1; abundance: once; j_gene: TRBJ2-5; d_gene: .
CDR3nt: TGTGCCAGCAGCTTTGATTTGGCGGAACGGGAGTTTGGCACAGATACGCAGTATTTT; CDR3aa: CASSFDLAEREFGTDTQYF; v_gene: TRBV7-9; abundance: .; j_gene: TRBJ2-3; d_gene: .
CDR3nt: TGCGCCAGCAGCCAGACGACAGGGTGGGATAATTCACCCCTCCACTTT; CDR3aa: CASSQTTGWDNSPLHF; v_gene: TRBV4-1; abundance: .; j_gene: TRBJ1-6; d_gene: TRBD1
CDR3nt: TGTGCCAGCAGCGACGGGACAGGGTGGAGAGATACGCAGTATTTT; CDR3aa: CASSDGTGWRDTQYF; v_gene: TRBV9; abundance: .; j_gene: TRBJ2-3; d_gene: TRBD1
CDR3nt: TGTGCCACCAGTGATTTTGGGGACATCACCCAAGAGACCCAGTACTTC; CDR3aa: CATSDFGDITQETQYF; v_gene: TRBV24-1; abundance: .; j_gene: TRBJ2-5; d_gene: .
CDR3nt: TGTGCCAGTAGCCCCCGGGGACTAGTCGGAACAGATACGCAGTATTTT; CDR3aa: CASSPRGLVGTDTQYF; v_gene: TRBV19; abundance: .; j_gene: TRBJ2-3; d_gene: TRBD2
CDR3nt: TGTGCCAGCAGCCCCCGGGGCACTGAAGCTTTCTTT; CDR3aa: CASSPRGTEAFF; v_gene: TRBV7-8; abundance: .; j_gene: TRBJ1-1; d_gene: .
CDR3nt: TGTGCCATCAGTGAGGACAGGGTAGGACTGTTTTTT; CDR3aa: CAISEDRVGLFF; v_gene: TRBV10-3; abundance: .; j_gene: TRBJ1-4; d_gene: TRBD1
CDR3nt: TGTGCCAGCAGTTTAGTTCCGACCGGGACTAGCGGAAGACGATACAATGAGCAGTTCTTC; CDR3aa: CASSLVPTGTSGRRYNEQFF; v_gene: TRBV6-2/TRBV6-3; abundance: few; j_gene: TRBJ2-1; d_gene: TRBD2
CDR3nt: TGCGCCAGCCAGAGGACTAGCGGGAGTGGTGAGCAGTTCTTC; CDR3aa: CASQRTSGSGEQFF; v_gene: TRBV5-1; abundance: .; j_gene: TRBJ2-1; d_gene: TRBD2
CDR3nt: TGTGCCACCACACCATCGGGTGCGGATCAGCCCCAGCATTTT; CDR3aa: CATTPSGADQPQHF; v_gene: TRBV24-1; abundance: .; j_gene: TRBJ1-5; d_gene: .
CDR3nt: TGTGCCAGCAGCTCTTCCCGGGACAGGGCTTTGAAGTCGCAGCCCCAGCATTTT; CDR3aa: CASSSSRDRALKSQPQHF; v_gene: TRBV5-6; abundance: .; j_gene: TRBJ1-5; d_gene: TRBD1
CDR3nt: TGCAGCGTTGTGGGCCCTGAAGCTTTCTTT; CDR3aa: CSVVGPEAFF; v_gene: TRBV29-1; abundance: .; j_gene: TRBJ1-1; d_gene: .
CDR3nt: TGTGCCAGCAGCTCACAGGGGCCCACAGATACGCAGTATTTT; CDR3aa: CASSSQGPTDTQYF; v_gene: TRBV11-3; abundance: .; j_gene: TRBJ2-3; d_gene: TRBD1
CDR3nt: TGTGCCAGCAGACCCGCGGGAGGGCCCAATGAGCAGTTCTTC; CDR3aa: CASRPAGGPNEQFF; v_gene: TRBV7-9; abundance: .; j_gene: TRBJ2-1; d_gene: TRBD2
CDR3nt: TGTGCCAGCAGTGCCCGGACAGGGGGTATGGAAGAGACCCAGTACTTC; CDR3aa: CASSARTGGMEETQYF; v_gene: TRBV28; abundance: .; j_gene: TRBJ2-5; d_gene: TRBD1
CDR3nt: TGTGCCAGCAGTTTTACAGGGGACACTGAAGCTTTCTTT; CDR3aa: CASSFTGDTEAFF; v_gene: TRBV27; abundance: once; j_gene: TRBJ1-1; d_gene: TRBD1
CDR3nt: TGTGCCTGGAGTGACAGGGGCTTGAACACTGAAGCTTTCTTT; CDR3aa: CAWSDRGLNTEAFF; v_gene: TRBV30; abundance: .; j_gene: TRBJ1-1; d_gene: TRBD1
CDR3nt: TGTGCCAGCACCCATCTTGGTCTAGCCCCCTCTATAGACTCGAACACCGGGGAGCTGTTTTTT; CDR3aa: CASTHLGLAPSIDSNTGELFF; v_gene: TRBV3-1/TRBV3-2; abundance: .; j_gene: TRBJ2-2; d_gene: .
CDR3nt: TGTGCCAGCAGCTCCCCCCGTCGGGGCTACACCTTC; CDR3aa: CASSSPRRGYTF; v_gene: TRBV7-9; abundance: few; j_gene: TRBJ1-2; d_gene: .
CDR3nt: TGTGCCAGCAGCCCGGGTAATAGCTTTGAAGGGACCCAGTACTTC; CDR3aa: CASSPGNSFEGTQYF; v_gene: TRBV7-2; abundance: .; j_gene: TRBJ2-5; d_gene: .